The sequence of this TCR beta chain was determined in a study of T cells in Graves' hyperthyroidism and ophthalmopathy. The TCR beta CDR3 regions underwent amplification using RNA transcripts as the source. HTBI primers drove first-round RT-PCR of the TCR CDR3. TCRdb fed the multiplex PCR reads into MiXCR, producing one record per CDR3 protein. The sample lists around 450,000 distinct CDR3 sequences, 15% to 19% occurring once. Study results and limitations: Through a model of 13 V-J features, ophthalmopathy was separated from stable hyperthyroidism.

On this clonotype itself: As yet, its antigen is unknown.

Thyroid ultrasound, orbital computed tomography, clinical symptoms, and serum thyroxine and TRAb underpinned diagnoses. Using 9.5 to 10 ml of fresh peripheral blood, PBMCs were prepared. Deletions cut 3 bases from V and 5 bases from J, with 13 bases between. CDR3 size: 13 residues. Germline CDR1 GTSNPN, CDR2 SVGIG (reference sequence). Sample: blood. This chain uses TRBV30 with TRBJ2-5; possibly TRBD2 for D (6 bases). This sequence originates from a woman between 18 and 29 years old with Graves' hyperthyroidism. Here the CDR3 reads CAWRQEGSETQYF. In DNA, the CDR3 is TGTGCCTGGAGGCAGGAGGGGTCGGAGACCCAGTACTTC.